The 25 T cell receptor beta chains given below trace back to one sample, sequenced in a study of T cell clonality in common variable immunodeficiency. This table comes from immunoSEQ multiplex PCR, and its TCRdb copy is limited to in-frame clones, with some not included. The table lists 45,000 to 55,000 clones, with no singletons. The sample consisted of peripheral blood mononuclear cells. These receptor sequences come from a person aged 18 to 70 in good health.

In this sample, this clone turned up many times. The read finishes 3 residues shy of the CDR3 end, and the germline J gene is used to complete it. The J gene is TRBJ2-2, the V gene TRBV14, with D tentatively TRBD1 (6 bases). Germline CDR1 SGHDN, CDR2 FVKESK. This CDR3 has 16 residues. The germline V and J ends were trimmed by 0 bases and 4 bases, with 12 bases remaining between them. Partial CDR3 DNA: TGTGCCAGCAGCCAAGATGAATTGGGGGCCACCGGGGAG. Protein: CASSQDELGATGE. From start to end, the CDR3 is CASSQDELGATGELFF.

This clone was seen at least ten times. The CDR3 end falls 3 residues outside the read, so it is completed with the germline J gene. V gene TRBV19 combines with J gene TRBJ2-3, with 8 bases fitting TRBD2. This CDR3 spans 15 amino acids. V was clipped by 5 bases and J by 4 bases; unmatched bases: 8. Germline V gives CDR1 LNHDA, CDR2 SQIVND (reference sequence). The CDR3 loop is CASSPSGSISDTQYF. The sequenced part of the CDR3 DNA is TGTGCCAGTAGTCCCAGCGGGAGTATCTCAGATACG.

This clone was observed many times. The read halts 3 residues ahead of the CDR3 end, with the missing end drawn from the germline J gene. V is TRBV20-1 and J is TRBJ1-1; D possibly corresponds to TRBD1 (6 bases). The CDR3 is 14 amino acids. The germline gives CDR1 DFQATT, CDR2 SNEGSKA (reference sequence). Trimming took off 6 bases at V and 1 base at J, with 15 bases between the two ends. This CDR3 reads CSAPHGGANTEAFF. The CDR3 bases that were read are TGCAGTGCGCCCCACGGGGGGGCGAACACTGAA.

This clone came up many times. The CDR3 end is not reached by the read, which stops 3 residues before it; the germline J gene fills it in. The chain joins TRBV4-1 to TRBJ1-2; D gene unclear. The CDR3 sequence is 15 residues long. Germline V gene data show CDR1 as MGHRA and CDR2 as YSYEKL. This CDR3 is CASSQDLRRAGGYTF. Partial CDR3 DNA: TGCGCCAGCAGCCAAGATCTACGGAGAGCGGGCGGC.

This clone was seen repeatedly, ten times or more. The read falls 3 residues short of the CDR3 end, and the missing part is taken from the germline J gene. V and J are TRBV20-1 and TRBJ2-5, with TRBD1 as a possible D gene (6 bases). This CDR3 region has 15 residues. Germline V gene data show CDR1 as DFQATT and CDR2 as SNEGSKA (reference sequence). Trimming pared 6 bases from V and 4 bases from J, leaving 21 bases between. CDR3 loop: CSARQNGQLVETQYF. CDR3 bases read: TGCAGTGCACGACAAAACGGACAGCTAGTAGAGACC.

This clone was recorded many times. The read halts 3 residues ahead of the CDR3 end, with the missing end drawn from the germline J gene. The gene calls are TRBV2 and TRBJ1-1; 8 bases match TRBD1. With 5 bases clipped from V and 5 bases from J, the junction kept 4 bases outside the gene matches. This CDR3 has 13 amino acids. CDR1 and CDR2 from the germline V gene are SNHLY and FYNNEI. CDR3 protein: CASSLTGGTEAFF. CDR3 DNA (partial): TGTGCCAGCAGTCTCACAGGGGGTACTGAA.

In its sample, this clone was seen many times. The read ends 3 residues early relative to the CDR3; the germline J gene fills the gap. The V and J genes are TRBV19 and TRBJ2-7; 8 nucleotides match TRBD2. Germline V lookup: CDR1 LNHDA, CDR2 SQIVND (reference sequence). The CDR3 sequence is 18 residues long. J was trimmed by 0 bases and V by 0 bases; bases with no gene match: 10. CDR3: CASSIEASGLMGSYEQYF. The DNA read from the CDR3 is TGTGCCAGTAGTATAGAGGCTAGCGGGTTAATGGGCTCCTACGAG.

Ten or more counts support this clone. The read ends 3 residues early relative to the CDR3; the germline J gene fills the gap. The rearrangement uses TRBV19 and TRBJ2-5, with 9 bases that match TRBD2. Germline loops: CDR1 LNHDA, CDR2 SQIVND (reference sequence). This CDR3 has 17 residues. After removal of 7 bases from V and 3 bases from J, the junction contained 15 bases not matched to a gene. CDR3: CASTSGRIGDSKETQYF. The covered CDR3 bases are TGTGCCAGTACAAGCGGGAGGATCGGGGACTCTAAAGAGACC.

This clone was seen ten or more times. The read ends 3 residues early relative to the CDR3; the germline J gene fills the gap. The chain carries TRBV20-1 and TRBJ2-3; 10 nucleotides agree with TRBD2. Germline-derived CDR1 and CDR2 are DFQATT and SNEGSKA (reference sequence). CDR3 size: 18 residues. The junction had 18 bases not matched to a gene; V was cut back by 3 bases and J by 6 bases. CDR3 bases read: TGCAGTGCTAGTGGGCTAGCGGGAGCCCTTGGACGTTCGGATACG. As protein: CSASGLAGALGRSDT. The whole CDR3 protein is CSASGLAGALGRSDTQYF.

This clone was seen at least ten times. The read stops 3 residues short of the end of the CDR3; the missing end is completed from the germline J gene. V usage is TRBV12-5 and J usage is TRBJ1-3; 10 bases line up with TRBD1. This CDR3 spans 17 amino acids. The V gene's germline CDR1 is LGHNT and CDR2 FRNRAP. The V gene end was trimmed by 2 bases and the J gene end by 4 bases; junction bases not matched to a gene: 8. CDR3 DNA (partial): TGTGCTAGTGGTTTGTACCGACAGGGGGCCTACGGAAACACC. Protein sequence: CASGLYRQGAYGNT. The whole CDR3 sequence reads CASGLYRQGAYGNTIYF.

The sample holds many counts of this clone. The read ends 3 residues early relative to the CDR3; the germline J gene fills the gap. The rearrangement uses TRBV5-1 and TRBJ2-2, with 10 bases that match TRBD1. The V gene's germline CDR1 is SGHRS and CDR2 YFSETQ. V gave up 4 bases and J gave up 4 bases; unmatched junction bases: 7. The CDR3 length is 16 residues. Partial CDR3 DNA: TGCGCCAGCAGCGGAACCGGGACAGGGGTCACCGGGGAG. The encoded protein is CASSGTGTGVTGE. The CDR3 reads in full as CASSGTGTGVTGELFF.

This clone was observed at least ten times. Sequencing ends 3 residues short of the CDR3 end; the germline J gene provides the rest. V and J are TRBV18 and TRBJ2-1, with TRBD2 identical over 7 bases. The CDR3 is 15 residues long. The J segment lost 7 bases and the V segment lost 1 base, leaving 7 bases of the junction unmatched. CDR1 is KGHSH and CDR2 is LQKENI in the germline V gene. CDR3 bases read: TGTGCCAGCTCACCACTGGCGGGAGTTGATAATGAG. Its translation is CASSPLAGVDNE. The CDR3 in full is CASSPLAGVDNEQFF.

This clone was detected ten times or more. The read finishes 3 residues shy of the CDR3 end, and the germline J gene is used to complete it. The chain combines TRBV20-1 with TRBJ2-5; 11 positions match TRBD2. The CDR3 sequence is 17 residues long. Germline V CDR1 and CDR2: DFQATT, SNEGSKA (reference sequence). The junction had 9 bases not matched to a gene; V was cut back by 0 bases and J by 3 bases. CDR3: CSARDRVAGGWEETQYF. CDR3 DNA (partial): TGCAGTGCTAGAGATCGGGTAGCGGGAGGGTGGGAAGAGACC.

This clone has ten or more counts. Read data end 3 residues before the CDR3 end; the end is taken from the germline J gene. This sequence joins TRBV19 and TRBJ2-7; 9 positions agree with TRBD2. In germline, CDR1 is LNHDA, CDR2 SQIVND (reference sequence). CDR3 length: 17 residues. After removal of 4 bases from V and 4 bases from J, the junction contained 14 bases not matched to a gene. CDR3 region: CASSRRTSASNPYEQYF. The CDR3 bases that were read are TGTGCCAGTAGTAGAAGGACTAGCGCAAGCAACCCATACGAG.

This clone has ten or more counts. Read coverage stops 3 residues before the CDR3 terminus; the germline J gene supplies the remainder. This chain links TRBV11-3 with TRBJ2-2; weak D call: TRBD1 (6 bases). The CDR3 is 14 residues long. The V gene lost 4 bases and the J gene lost 4 bases, with 10 bases spanning the gap. The germline gives CDR1 SGHNT, CDR2 YENEEA. The CDR3 bases that were read are TGTGCCAGCAGCTCAGGGGTGGTCACCGGGGAG. As protein: CASSSGVVTGE. The whole CDR3 protein reads CASSSGVVTGELFF.

This clone was detected many times. The read finishes 3 residues shy of the CDR3 end, and the germline J gene is used to complete it. The V call is TRBV4-2, the J call TRBJ2-3; TRBD1 is a possible D gene (6 bases). Trimming shortened V by 1 base and J by 0 bases, and 23 bases separated the two germline ends. There are 20 residues in the CDR3. The germline V gene encodes CDR1 LGHNA and CDR2 YNFKEQ. The DNA read from the CDR3 is TGTGCCAGCAGCCAAGTTTATGGGACACCGAAGCCCCTTAGCACAGATACG. The encoded protein is CASSQVYGTPKPLSTDT. The whole CDR3 region reads CASSQVYGTPKPLSTDTQYF.

This clone occurred many times. The CDR3 extends 3 residues past the end of the read, so its final part is completed from the germline J gene. This sequence joins TRBV7-2 and TRBJ2-5, with unresolved D. CDR1 is SGHTA, CDR2 FQGNSA, per germline. Trimming removed 4 bases at V and 4 bases at J, with 10 bases between. The CDR3 loop spans 13 amino acids. The CDR3 DNA, read in part, is TGTGCCAGCAGCTCGCGACATGTAGAGACC. Translating gives CASSSRHVET. The CDR3, in full, reads CASSSRHVETQYF.

This clone was recorded many times. The sequence runs out 3 residues before the end of the CDR3; the remainder is reconstructed from the germline J gene. V usage is TRBV4-1 and J usage is TRBJ1-4, with TRBD1 matching 7 bases. This CDR3 region has 14 residues. The germline V gene encodes CDR1 MGHRA and CDR2 YSYEKL. Losses at the gene ends were 3 bases for V and 5 bases for J; bases not matched to a gene: 3. Incomplete CDR3 DNA: TGCGCCAGCAGCCAGGGACAGATAAATGAAAAA. Protein product: CASSQGQINEK. The CDR3 as a whole reads CASSQGQINEKLFF.

The table lists this clone with many counts. The CDR3 extends 3 residues past the end of the read, so its final part is completed from the germline J gene. The rearrangement uses TRBV29-1 and TRBJ1-1; D is uncertain. The germline gives CDR1 SQVTM, CDR2 ANQGSEA. The V gene lost 7 bases and the J gene lost 0 bases, with 6 bases spanning the gap. The CDR3 contains 11 residues. The DNA read from the CDR3 is TGCAGCGCTGCGTTGAACACTGAA. This sequence encodes CSAALNTE. The entire CDR3 protein reads CSAALNTEAFF.

This clone was recorded many times. Read sequence stops 3 residues before the CDR3 end, and the germline J gene provides the missing end. The genes are TRBV20-1 and TRBJ2-3; 7 bases line up with TRBD1. Germline trimming cut 5 bases from V and 4 bases from J; bases unmatched to any gene: 6. The CDR3 contains 13 residues. The germline gives CDR1 DFQATT, CDR2 SNEGSKA (reference sequence). CDR3 DNA, as far as it was read: TGCAGTGCTCGGACAGGTTTTTCAGATACG. It is translated as CSARTGFSDT. In full, the CDR3 is CSARTGFSDTQYF.

This clone was seen ten or more times. The sequence runs out 3 residues before the end of the CDR3; the remainder is reconstructed from the germline J gene. The chain carries TRBV6-1 and TRBJ2-7; 9 nucleotides line up with TRBD2. V shed 4 bases, J shed 3 bases, and the junction held 10 bases outside the gene matches. Germline loops: CDR1 MNHNS, CDR2 SASEGT. This CDR3 has 16 residues. The CDR3 loop is CASSAGLSGRNYEQYF. The part of the CDR3 DNA that was read is TGTGCCAGCAGTGCTGGGTTAAGCGGGAGGAACTACGAG.

This clone was found many times. The DNA read from the CDR3 is TGTGCCAGCAGCTTGGCATCAGAGACC. Protein product: CASSLASET. The CDR3 reads in full as CASSLASETQYF. The J gene is TRBJ2-5, the V gene TRBV7-8; D remains ambiguous. The read stops 3 residues short of the end of the CDR3; the missing end is completed from the germline J gene. CDR3 size: 12 residues. CDR1 SGHVS and CDR2 FQNEAQ come from the germline V gene. The V gene lost 3 bases and the J gene lost 4 bases, with 6 bases spanning the gap.

This clone was counted at least ten times. The read is 3 residues too short to cover the CDR3 end, so that end is filled in from the germline J gene. The chain has TRBV20-1 and TRBJ2-2; tentative D call: TRBD1 (6 bases). Germline CDR1 is DFQATT and CDR2 is SNEGSKA (reference sequence). Trimming took 6 bases from V and 5 from J, leaving 16 bases between them. This CDR3 spans 14 amino acids. CDR3: CSAYQGRGTGELFF. The CDR3 DNA, read in part, is TGCAGTGCCTACCAGGGGCGAGGGACCGGGGAG.

This clone has ten or more counts. Sequencing ends 3 residues short of the CDR3 end; the germline J gene provides the rest. The rearrangement links TRBV12-3 or TRBV12-4 to TRBJ2-7; perhaps TRBD2 as D (7 bases). There are 15 residues in the CDR3. Between the trimmed V and J ends, which lost 3 bases and 4 bases, there was a span of 16 bases. CDR3 loop: CASSFGGGSRYEQYF. The part of the CDR3 DNA that was read is TGTGCCAGCAGTTTTGGGGGCGGGAGTAGATACGAG.

The table lists this clone with many counts. From the germline J gene comes the end of the CDR3, since the read stops 3 residues before it. V is TRBV20-1 and J is TRBJ1-6; D uncertain. V lost 5 bases, J lost 8 bases, and 13 bases lay in between. This CDR3 comprises 13 residues. CDR1 is DFQATT and CDR2 is SNEGSKA in the germline V gene (reference sequence). The CDR3 DNA, read in part, is TGCAGTGCTGGGCAGCTGGTGGATTCACCC. Amino acid sequence: CSAGQLVDSP. The whole CDR3 is CSAGQLVDSPLHF.